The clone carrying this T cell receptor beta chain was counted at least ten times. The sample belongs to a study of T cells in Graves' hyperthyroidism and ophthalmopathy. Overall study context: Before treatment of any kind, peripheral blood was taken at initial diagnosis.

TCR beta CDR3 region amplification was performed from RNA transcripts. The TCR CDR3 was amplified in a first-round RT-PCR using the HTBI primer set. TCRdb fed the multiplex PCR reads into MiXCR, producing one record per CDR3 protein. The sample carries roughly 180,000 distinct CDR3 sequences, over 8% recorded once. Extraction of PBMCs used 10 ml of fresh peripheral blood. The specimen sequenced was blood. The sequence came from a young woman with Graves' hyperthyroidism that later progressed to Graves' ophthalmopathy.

This CDR3 reads CASSLIDSQGRETQYF. The CDR3 DNA follows: TGTGCCAGCAGCTTAATAGACAGCCAGGGACGGGAGACCCAGTACTTC. V gene TRBV7-9 combines with J gene TRBJ2-5; D possibly uses TRBD1 or TRBD2 (5 bases each). Germline-derived CDR1 and CDR2 are SEHNR and FQNEAQ (reference sequence). V gave up 2 bases and J gave up 5 bases, with 18 bases separating them. The CDR3 spans 16 residues.